Listed below are T cell receptor beta chains from one sample, sequenced in a study of cytomegalovirus exposure and HLA in healthy donors. TCRdb keeps only in-frame clones here, not all; method: immunoSEQ multiplex PCR. The repertoire holds roughly 150,000 clones, with over 60% as singletons. The specimen sequenced was PBMCs. The receptors originated from a woman between 25 and 40 years old in good health and CMV-seropositive. Both conserved end residues are part of each CDR3. The D gene is left open where the match is weak. Some rows have no size entry. The others give once, few or many, or a class for an expanded clone.

d_gene	v_gene	len	abundance	j_gene	CDR3aa	CDR3nt
TRBD2	TRBV4-1	17	once	TRBJ2-5	CASSHYTSGSGSETQYF	TGCGCCAGCAGCCACTATACTAGCGGGAGTGGGTCAGAGACCCAGTACTTC
NA	TRBV5-1	15	NA	TRBJ1-2	CASSLGVGGDYGYTF	TGCGCCAGCAGCTTGGGGGTCGGGGGGGACTATGGCTACACCTTC
TRBD1	TRBV6-5	15	NA	TRBJ1-1	CASSTPQGAGTEAFF	TGTGCCAGCAGTACCCCACAGGGGGCAGGCACTGAAGCTTTCTTT
NA	TRBV6-1	17	NA	TRBJ1-2	CASSEAGSWAPPYGYTF	TGTGCCAGCAGTGAAGCGGGCTCTTGGGCGCCCCCCTATGGCTACACCTTC
NA	TRBV19	15	few	TRBJ2-3	CASSIGAGAPDTQYF	TGTGCCAGTAGTATCGGGGCAGGGGCTCCAGATACGCAGTATTTT
NA	TRBV6-5	13	NA	TRBJ2-7	CASSYGQIYEQYF	TGTGCCAGCAGTTACGGTCAGATCTACGAGCAGTACTTC
TRBD2	TRBV5-1	22	NA	TRBJ2-1	CASSLPGLEVLRGLSSYNEQFF	TGCGCCAGCAGCTTGCCGGGACTAGAAGTATTAAGAGGTCTTAGCTCCTACAATGAGCAGTTCTTC
TRBD2	TRBV25-1	16	NA	TRBJ2-3	CASSRVAGDGTDTQYF	TGTGCCAGCAGCCGCGTAGCGGGAGACGGCACAGATACGCAGTATTTT
NA	TRBV6-5	14	NA	TRBJ1-4	CASSYSRTNEKLFF	TGTGCCAGCAGTTACTCGCGAACTAATGAAAAACTGTTTTTT
NA	TRBV19	16	NA	TRBJ2-1	CASSAITGSSYNEQFF	TGTGCCAGTAGTGCTATAACCGGGTCTTCCTACAATGAGCAGTTCTTC
NA	TRBV28	13	NA	TRBJ2-7	CASSPRASYEQYF	TGTGCCAGCAGTCCCAGGGCCTCCTACGAGCAGTACTTC
NA	TRBV6-1	16	NA	TRBJ2-7	CASSGDVRQGYYEQYF	TGTGCCAGCAGTGGAGACGTGCGGCAGGGATACTACGAGCAGTACTTC
TRBD2	TRBV5-1	15	few	TRBJ2-7	CASSWSGSSSYEQYF	TGCGCCAGCAGCTGGAGCGGGAGTAGCTCCTACGAGCAGTACTTC
TRBD1	TRBV11-2	13	NA	TRBJ2-7	CASSLNRGYEQYF	TGTGCCAGCAGCCTTAACAGGGGTTACGAGCAGTACTTC
TRBD1	TRBV15	14	NA	TRBJ2-7	CATSRDQGAYEQYF	TGTGCCACCAGCAGAGATCAGGGGGCCTACGAGCAGTACTTC
TRBD2	TRBV19	14	NA	TRBJ2-1	CASSILAGYNEQFF	TGTGCCAGTAGTATCCTAGCGGGATATAATGAGCAGTTCTTC
TRBD1	TRBV7-2	14	NA	TRBJ2-7	CASSRDSYSYEQYF	TGTGCCAGCAGCCGGGACAGCTACTCCTACGAGCAGTACTTC
NA	TRBV14	15	NA	TRBJ1-1	CASSQHQTTNTEAFF	TGTGCCAGCAGCCAACATCAGACAACGAACACTGAAGCTTTCTTT
NA	TRBV19	15	few	TRBJ1-1	CASSRGGLKNTEAFF	TGTGCCAGTAGTAGGGGGGGTCTGAAGAACACTGAAGCTTTCTTT
TRBD2	TRBV19	15	NA	TRBJ2-3	CASSIAGGQSDTQYF	TGTGCCAGTAGTATTGCGGGGGGGCAGTCAGATACGCAGTATTTT
NA	TRBV10-1	12	NA	TRBJ2-3	CASSELTDTQYF	TGCGCCAGCAGTGAGCTCACAGATACGCAGTATTTT
NA	TRBV5-1	14	NA	TRBJ1-6	CASSLQGGNSPLHF	TGCGCCAGCAGCTTGCAGGGAGGGAACTCACCCCTCCACTTT
TRBD2	TRBV5-6	15	NA	TRBJ2-7	CASSSRLTSDYEQYF	TGTGCCAGCAGCTCGCGACTTACTAGCGATTACGAGCAGTACTTC
TRBD1	TRBV11-3	14	few	TRBJ2-1	CASSEQGARDEQFF	TGTGCCAGCAGTGAACAGGGGGCGCGGGATGAGCAGTTCTTC
TRBD1	TRBV14	16	NA	TRBJ2-3	CASSREPGQGLDTQYF	TGTGCCAGCAGCCGTGAGCCGGGACAGGGGTTAGATACGCAGTATTTT
NA	TRBV19	14	NA	TRBJ1-2	CASSPDVGGYGYTF	TGTGCCAGTAGTCCTGACGTGGGAGGCTATGGCTACACCTTC